The text below deals with one T cell receptor beta chain. The antigen is unknown. The CDR3 covers 17 residues. Germline CDR1 reads SGHVS; CDR2 reads FNYEAQ. V trimming: 5 bases; J trimming: 5 bases; junction bases outside the gene matches: 15. This sample was included in a study of response to subunit inactivated influenza vaccine. TCRdb ran MiXCR on the RT-PCR reads and lists one entry per CDR3 protein. Of about 540,000 distinct CDR3 sequences detected, under 25% appear once; the ten largest clones hold 2.5% to 3%. General study findings and limits: It was suggested by the authors that few new T cells are recruited by each seasonal influenza vaccination.

This sample was shared with a second study, whose subject was T cells expressing NK-cell markers. As that report states: TCR beta cDNA was generated via 5'RACE template switching incorporating UMIs.

The V gene is TRBV7-6, the J gene TRBJ2-5; 9 nucleotides agree with TRBD1. Material: CD4+ T cells sorted from PBMCs, obtained 12 days after vaccination. This receptor was identified in a man aged 50-60 years who received an inactivated influenza vaccine. The CDR3 DNA follows: TGTGCCAGCAGCAGGGGACAGGGACGGGGCCCGGGGGAGACCCAGTACTTC. Translating it yields CASSRGQGRGPGETQYF.